These 6 T cell receptor beta chains share one sample of origin, sequenced in a study of cytomegalovirus exposure and HLA in healthy donors. The PCR contained 60 Vbeta and 13 Jbeta primers. Method: immunoSEQ multiplex PCR; TCRdb's copy keeps in-frame clones and lacks some. The sample shows approximately 170,000 clones, 77% of them seen only once. Sequencing was carried out using PBMCs. The receptors were gathered from a male donor in good health and CMV-seropositive.

The V call is TRBV18, the J call TRBJ1-1; D perhaps matches TRBD1 (6 bases). Germline V gene data show CDR1 as KGHSH and CDR2 as LQKENI. V dropped 6 bases and J dropped 1 base, with 15 bases sitting between them. The CDR3 extends over 15 amino acids. The DNA for the CDR3 is TGTGCCAGCTCCACCGCTAGGGGGGGGAACACTGAAGCTTTCTTT. This gives the protein CASSTARGGNTEAFF. The complete variable domain, with remaining parts taken from reference TRBV18 and TRBJ1-1, reads NAGVMQNPRHLVRRRGQEARLRCSPMKGHSHVYWYRQLPEEGLKFMVYLQKENIIDESGMPKERFSAEFPKEGPSILRIQQVVRGDSAAYFCASSTARGGNTEAFFGQGTRLTVV.

For this clone: A read error may produce the germline difference seen at one junction end. The chain employs TRBV7-9 and TRBJ2-1; 11 nucleotides align to TRBD2. The CDR3 runs to 18 residues. The V gene's germline CDR1 is SEHNR and CDR2 FQNEAQ (reference sequence). The CDR3 nucleotides read TGTTCCAGCAGCTTAGGCGGTCCTAGCGGGGGGTACTACAATGAGCAGTTCTTC. Translating it yields CSSSLGGPSGGYYNEQFF.

This clone was recorded once. The chain joins TRBV9 to TRBJ1-2; 9 nucleotides line up with TRBD1. This CDR3 comprises 16 residues. CDR1 is SGDLS and CDR2 is YYNGEE in the germline V gene. The V and J ends lost 3 bases and 2 bases, in that order; junction bases with no gene match: 8. The DNA of the CDR3 is TGTGCCAGCAGCGGGGACAGGGAATGGACCAACTATGGCTACACCTTC. This encodes CASSGDREWTNYGYTF.

As to this clone: One junction end disagrees with the germline gene, perhaps due to a read error. The rearrangement joins TRBV7-7 to TRBJ2-1; 7 bases align to TRBD2. Germline V gives CDR1 SSHAT, CDR2 FNYEAQ (reference sequence). The CDR3 sequence is 15 residues long. CDR3 DNA sequence: TGTGCTAGCAGCTTGGGGCAGCGGGGCTACAATGAGCAGTTCTTC. It yields the protein CASSLGQRGYNEQFF.

This chain connects TRBV7-9 to TRBJ1-1; D is ambiguous. The V gene lost 5 bases and the J gene lost 4 bases, with 11 bases spanning the gap. This CDR3 comprises 13 residues. CDR1 is SEHNR and CDR2 is FQNEAQ in the germline V gene (reference sequence). The CDR3 reads CASSIGGATEAFF. In DNA, the CDR3 is TGTGCCAGCAGCATCGGTGGAGCCACTGAAGCTTTCTTT. The full variable domain, completed using reference TRBV7-9 and TRBJ1-1, is DTGVSQNPRHKITKRGQNVTFRCDPISEHNRLYWYRQTLGQGPEFLTYFQNEAQLEKSRLLSDRFSAERPKGSFSTLEIQRTEQGDSAMYLCASSIGGATEAFFGQGTRLTVV.

The chain is built from TRBV5-4 and TRBJ1-2, with D possibly TRBD1 on 5 matching bases. Germline V gene data show CDR1 as SGHNT and CDR2 as YYREEE (reference sequence). Trimming took 4 bases from V and 4 from J, leaving 14 bases between them. This CDR3 has 14 amino acids. CDR3 residues: CASSQSGTGYGYTF. The CDR3 DNA sequence: TGTGCCAGCAGCCAAAGTGGTACAGGCTATGGCTACACCTTC.